The entry below describes one T cell receptor beta chain. V shed 7 bases, J shed 4 bases, and the junction held 12 bases outside the gene matches. CDR3 length: 16 residues. Looked up from germline, CDR1 is SEHNR and CDR2 is FQNEAQ (reference sequence). The data were taken from a study of blood T cell repertoires in COVID-19. Study context: COVID-19 samples, acute and convalescent, were from the United States, Italy and Spain. T cells, B-cell-depleted T cells, or PBMCs provided the cDNA or gDNA that served as material.

Repertoires were generated with immunoSEQ multiplex PCR, while TCRdb's copy carries only in-frame clones and drops some. Of under 80,000 clones listed, about 90% are singletons. The chain has TRBV7-9 and TRBJ1-4; 7 bases are a match to TRBD1. This clonotype originated in a man aged 60-69 years with acute or convalescent COVID-19. Sample: peripheral blood. In nucleotides, the CDR3 is TGTGCCAGCACCCCTGTGACAGGGCATAATAATGAAAAACTGTTTTTT. Protein sequence: CASTPVTGHNNEKLFF.